The 7 T cell receptor beta chains given below trace back to one sample, sequenced in a study of blood T cells in healthy people across ages. Next came a second PCR, run for about 6 to 12 cycles, which used a sample-barcoded 5' primer along with a J-beta primer mix. TCRdb reprocessed the 5' RACE reads with MiXCR, giving one entry per CDR3 protein. This table has roughly 1,800,000 distinct CDR3 sequences, 49% appearing once. The sequenced material came from blood. The receptors were gathered from a woman aged 40 to 50 in good health.

The rearrangement links TRBV28 to TRBJ2-4; D possibly matches TRBD1 or TRBD2 (5 bases each). Germline V gives CDR1 MDHEN, CDR2 SYDVKM. V was clipped by 6 bases and J by 13 bases, with 22 bases between them. This CDR3 is built from 14 residues. Here the CDR3 reads CASRTGPGMVSQYF. In DNA, the CDR3 is TGTGCCAGCAGGACGGGGCCAGGGATGGTGTCCCAGTACTTC.

V gene TRBV20-1 combines with J gene TRBJ2-1; 8 bases are a match to TRBD1. Germline V gene data show CDR1 as DFQATT and CDR2 as SNEGSKA (reference sequence). The CDR3 is 13 residues long. V shed 6 bases, J shed 7 bases, and the junction held 8 bases outside the gene matches. CDR3 DNA: TGCAGTGCCAGAACAGGGGGGAGGAATGAGCAGTTCTTC. It specifies CSARTGGRNEQFF.

The V gene is TRBV18, the J gene TRBJ1-4, with D possibly being TRBD1 (6 bases). V dropped 2 bases and J dropped 3 bases, with 13 bases sitting between them. The CDR3 spans 16 residues. The germline V gene encodes CDR1 KGHSH and CDR2 LQKENI. The CDR3 loop is CASSPIGGRANEKLFF. The CDR3 region has the DNA TGTGCCAGCTCACCAATTGGGGGCCGGGCTAATGAAAAACTGTTTTTT.

CDR3 coding DNA: TGCGCCAGCAGCTTGGTAGATGACAGGAGAAAAGAGACCCAGTACTTC. Its translation is CASSLVDDRRKETQYF. The chain combines TRBV5-1 with TRBJ2-5; a weak D match, TRBD1 (6 bases). CDR3 length: 16 amino acids. Trimming stripped 0 bases from V and 3 bases from J, with 15 bases between. Germline CDR1 reads SGHRS; CDR2 reads YFSETQ.

On this clonotype itself: One end of the junction does not line up with germline, which may come from a read error. The V call is TRBV6-1, the J call TRBJ1-1; possibly TRBD1 for D (5 bases). The CDR3 contains 11 residues. CDR1 is MNHNS and CDR2 is SASEGT in the germline V gene. Here the CDR3 reads CACRDDTEAFF. In nucleotides, the CDR3 is TGTGCCTGCAGGGACGACACTGAAGCTTTCTTT.

V and J are TRBV24-1 and TRBJ1-2, with no clear D. Per germline, CDR1 KGHDR and CDR2 SFDVKD. The CDR3 sequence is 13 residues long. V lost 6 bases to trimming and J lost 4 bases, with 11 bases between them. The CDR3 sequence: CATSSWTGYGYTF. CDR3 DNA sequence: TGTGCCACCAGTTCTTGGACGGGCTATGGCTACACCTTC.

CDR3 DNA sequence: TGTGCCAGCAGTTTGTGGGGCGGGAACTATGGCTACACCTTC. Amino acid sequence: CASSLWGGNYGYTF. The chain has TRBV27 and TRBJ1-2; D possibly corresponds to TRBD1 (5 bases). Trimming took off 3 bases at V and 2 bases at J, with 10 bases between the two ends. Germline-derived CDR1 and CDR2 are MNHEY and SMNVEV (reference sequence). This CDR3 has 14 residues.